This TCR beta chain was retrieved from a study of CD8 T cells in ankylosing spondylitis. This CDR3 is 14 amino acids long. The germline V gene encodes CDR1 LNHDA and CDR2 SQIVND (reference sequence). V shed 5 bases, J shed 7 bases, and the junction held 4 bases outside the gene matches. The sample holds a few counts of this clonotype. The antigen is not known. TCRdb reanalysed the 5' RACE reads using MiXCR and keeps one entry per CDR3 protein. Altogether fewer than 500,000 distinct CDR3 sequences are present, about a fifth being singletons, with the ten largest covering about 15%. Points from the study as a whole: Matched ankylosing spondylitis synovial fluid reportedly contained a significantly enriched population of disease-linked clones. Characteristic, it appeared, of ankylosing spondylitis blood was a TCR beta motif of eight highly homologous variants.

The source is a male donor with ankylosing spondylitis. Sequencing used blood, either unsorted or a sorted T cell fraction (not recorded which). The rearrangement joins TRBV19 to TRBJ2-1, with 11 bases that match TRBD2. CDR3 coding DNA: TGTGCCAGTAGTCGACTAGCGGGAATAAATGAGCAGTTCTTC. It translates to CASSRLAGINEQFF.